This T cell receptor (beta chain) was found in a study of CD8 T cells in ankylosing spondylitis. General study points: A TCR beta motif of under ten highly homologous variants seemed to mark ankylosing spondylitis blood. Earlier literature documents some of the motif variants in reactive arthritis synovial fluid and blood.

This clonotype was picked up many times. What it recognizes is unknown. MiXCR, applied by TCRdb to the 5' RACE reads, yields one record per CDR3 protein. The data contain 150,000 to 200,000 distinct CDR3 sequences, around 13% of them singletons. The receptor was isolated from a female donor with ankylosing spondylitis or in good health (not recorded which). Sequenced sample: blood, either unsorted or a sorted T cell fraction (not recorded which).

The CDR3 reads CASSRTSGSYADTQYF. CDR3 bases: TGTGCCAGCAGCCGGACTAGCGGGAGTTATGCAGATACGCAGTATTTT. The gene calls are TRBV28 and TRBJ2-3; 13 bases line up with TRBD2. V gave up 6 bases and J gave up 4 bases; unmatched junction bases: 7. Germline V lookup: CDR1 MDHEN, CDR2 SYDVKM. This CDR3 has 16 amino acids.